A single sample is the source of the 23 T cell receptor beta chains below, sequenced in a study of blood T cell repertoires in COVID-19. Repertoires were generated with immunoSEQ multiplex PCR, while TCRdb's copy carries only in-frame clones and drops some. The sample includes 150,000 to 200,000 clones, nearly 85% of them seen just once. Sample: peripheral blood. Every receptor here comes from a woman in her 30s with acute or convalescent COVID-19.

The chain uses TRBV28 and TRBJ1-3; possible D gene TRBD1, 5 bases. The V and J ends lost 10 bases and 0 bases respectively, with 16 bases between them. The length of the CDR3 is 15 residues. Germline V gives CDR1 MDHEN, CDR2 SYDVKM. The CDR3 region has the DNA TGTGCCACCAACCTTGACAGTCTCTCTGGAAACACCATATATTTT. Translating it yields CATNLDSLSGNTIYF.

The chain is built from TRBV2 and TRBJ2-3, with 8 bases fitting TRBD1. J lost 1 base, V lost 2 bases, and 2 bases had no gene match. This CDR3 has 15 amino acids. Germline V lookup: CDR1 SNHLY, CDR2 FYNNEI. The CDR3 spells CASSEQGAGTDTQYF. In nucleotides, the CDR3 is TGTGCCAGCAGTGAACAGGGGGCTGGCACAGATACGCAGTATTTT.

This chain links TRBV6-5 with TRBJ2-7; TRBD2 might be the D (6 bases). Per germline, CDR1 MNHEY and CDR2 SVGAGI. The CDR3 extends over 14 amino acids. V lost 10 bases to trimming and J lost 3 bases, with 19 bases between them. The CDR3 loop is CAKLGLPAHYEQYF. In DNA form, the CDR3 reads TGTGCCAAGCTGGGACTCCCAGCCCACTACGAGCAGTACTTC.

This chain uses TRBV7-8 with TRBJ2-5; D may be TRBD2 (6 bases). This CDR3 region has 15 residues. V was shortened by 4 bases and J by 5 bases, with 17 bases between the two germline ends. In germline, CDR1 is SGHVS, CDR2 FQNEAQ. CDR3 nucleotides: TGTGCCAGCAGCTCGAGCCTCGGGACTCCGGAGACCCAGTACTTC. Translation: CASSSSLGTPETQYF.

The V call is TRBV12-3 or TRBV12-4, the J call TRBJ2-7; no clear D. V was cut by 8 bases and J by 3 bases, with 11 bases left in between. The CDR3 consists of 12 residues. DNA of the CDR3: TGTGCCAGCCGCTTGGCCAGCTACGAGCAGTACTTC. This encodes CASRLASYEQYF.

The chain uses TRBV4-3 and TRBJ2-7, with TRBD1 matching over 9 bases. J gave up 5 bases and V 4 bases, and 12 bases lay outside the gene matches. The CDR3 sequence is 16 residues long. The germline V gene has CDR1 LGHNA and CDR2 YSLEER. In nucleotides, the CDR3 is TGCGCCAGCAGCCTTTTAACGGGACAGGGTTTCGACGAGCAGTACTTC. It yields the protein CASSLLTGQGFDEQYF.

The chain employs TRBV7-9 and TRBJ1-2; unclear D gene. Germline V gene lookup returns CDR1 SEHNR and CDR2 FQNEAQ (reference sequence). V was cut by 6 bases and J by 1 base, with 9 bases left in between. The CDR3 is 13 residues long. CDR3 in DNA: TGTGCCAGCAGTTCTCCGGGTAACTATGGCTACACCTTC. It translates to CASSSPGNYGYTF. Filled out from reference TRBV7-9 and TRBJ1-2, the complete variable domain reads DTGVSQNPRHKITKRGQNVTFRCDPISEHNRLYWYRQTLGQGPEFLTYFQNEAQLEKSRLLSDRFSAERPKGSFSTLEIQRTEQGDSAMYLCASSSPGNYGYTFGSGTRLTVV.

This chain links TRBV6-5 with TRBJ2-1; the match to TRBD2 covers 15 bases. This CDR3 comprises 15 residues. Germline V gene data show CDR1 as MNHEY and CDR2 as SVGAGI. With V trimmed by 8 bases and J by 4 bases, 3 bases remained unmatched. The CDR3 DNA is TGTGCCAGCGGACTAGCGGGGGGGCTATACAATGAGCAGTTCTTC. Its protein is CASGLAGGLYNEQFF.

The chain joins TRBV5-4 to TRBJ2-6; weak D call: TRBD2 (6 bases). Germline loops: CDR1 SGHNT, CDR2 YYREEE (reference sequence). The CDR3 contains 15 residues. V was shortened by 3 bases and J by 2 bases, with 9 bases between the two germline ends. CDR3 bases: TGTGCCAGCAGCTGGAGGGGAGCTGGGGCCAACGTCCTGACTTTC. It codes for CASSWRGAGANVLTF.

In this sample, this clone turned up a few times. V is TRBV29-1 and J is TRBJ1-4, with TRBD1 matching 8 bases. The CDR3 runs to 13 residues. The V and J ends lost 6 bases and 8 bases, in that order; junction bases with no gene match: 8. Germline-derived CDR1 and CDR2 are SQVTM and ANQGSEA. In DNA, the CDR3 is TGCAGCGTCGAGACAGGGGTGGACGAAAAACTGTTTTTT. This gives the protein CSVETGVDEKLFF.

The chain carries TRBV6-2 or TRBV6-3 and TRBJ1-1, with 9 bases lining up with TRBD1. V was pared by 4 bases and J by 3 bases, with 3 bases of the junction left unmatched. CDR3 length: 14 residues. Per the germline V gene, CDR1 is MNHEY and CDR2 is SVGEGT. CDR3 amino acids: CASSFDRGDTEAFF. The CDR3 region has the DNA TGTGCCAGCAGTTTTGACAGGGGGGACACTGAAGCTTTCTTT.

J is TRBJ1-1 and V is TRBV5-1; D is unresolved. The V gene's germline CDR1 is SGHRS and CDR2 YFSETQ. This CDR3 has 14 residues. V shed 2 bases and J shed 2 bases, with 10 bases lying between them. CDR3 sequence reads: CASSFRLDNTEAFF. The CDR3 DNA reads as TGCGCCAGCAGCTTTCGACTTGACAACACTGAAGCTTTCTTT.

This chain links TRBV10-3 with TRBJ2-2; D unclear. The V and J ends lost 3 bases and 4 bases respectively, with 6 bases between them. The CDR3 sequence is 13 residues long. CDR1 and CDR2 from the germline V gene are ENHRY and SYGVKD. DNA of the CDR3: TGTGCCATCAGTGATATCCGCACCGGGGAGCTGTTTTTT. It is translated as CAISDIRTGELFF.

The chain carries TRBV6-5 and TRBJ2-7; 9 bases map to TRBD2. Germline V CDR1 and CDR2: MNHEY, SVGAGI. Unmatched junction bases numbered 7, after V lost 2 bases and J lost 2 bases. This CDR3 has 16 residues. The CDR3 coding sequence is TGTGCCAGCAGTTACCTGGCTAGCGGGAATACCTACGAGCAGTACTTC. Translating it yields CASSYLASGNTYEQYF.

The CDR3 nucleotides read TGTGCCAGTAGTACGCACGCTCAGGGTTCGTACGAGCAGTACTTC. Its translation: CASSTHAQGSYEQYF. The rearrangement uses TRBV19 and TRBJ2-7; the D gene is possibly TRBD1 (5 bases). This CDR3 has 15 residues. CDR1 is LNHDA, CDR2 SQIVND, per germline (reference sequence). V lost 4 bases and J lost 4, with 17 bases in between.

The chain uses TRBV11-2 and TRBJ2-5; 10 bases fit TRBD1. The CDR3 is 15 residues long. The V segment lost 3 bases and the J segment 6 bases; nucleotides outside the gene matches: 7. In germline, CDR1 is SGHAT, CDR2 FQNNGV. The CDR3 region has the DNA TGTGCCAGCAGCTTTTCGGGACAGGGGATGAAGACCCAGTACTTC. Amino acids: CASSFSGQGMKTQYF. Based on the CDR3 plus reference TRBV11-2 and TRBJ2-5, the full variable domain is EAGVAQSPRYKIIEKRQSVAFWCNPISGHATLYWYQQILGQGPKLLIQFQNNGVVDDSQLPKDRFSAERLKGVDSTLKIQPAKLEDSAVYLCASSFSGQGMKTQYFGPGTRLLVL.

J is TRBJ1-2 and V is TRBV5-8; tentatively, D is TRBD1 (6 bases). Germline loops: CDR1 SGHTS, CDR2 YDEGEE. This CDR3 comprises 15 residues. Trimming cost V 4 bases and J 4 bases, with 17 bases left between them. DNA for the CDR3: TGTGCCAGCAGCATATTGGGAGGGGGAAGCTATGGCTACACCTTC. Protein product: CASSILGGGSYGYTF.

The rearrangement uses TRBV4-2 and TRBJ2-1; D remains ambiguous. The CDR3 contains 13 residues. The germline V gene has CDR1 LGHNA and CDR2 YNFKEQ. V lost 2 bases to trimming and J lost 5 bases, with 7 bases between them. The CDR3 loop is CASSQLRDNEQFF. CDR3 in DNA: TGTGCCAGCAGCCAACTCCGGGACAATGAGCAGTTCTTC.

The V gene is TRBV28, the J gene TRBJ1-4, with a weak D call TRBD1 (6 bases). CDR1 is MDHEN, CDR2 SYDVKM, per germline. V was pared by 2 bases and J by 8 bases, with 15 bases between. There are 15 residues in the CDR3. The chain's CDR3 is CASSLPQGYSEKLFF. The CDR3 coding sequence is TGTGCCAGCAGTTTACCACAGGGTTATTCGGAAAAACTGTTTTTT.

This clone was seen a handful of times. This rearrangement joins TRBV10-3 to TRBJ1-1; D unresolved. This CDR3 has 14 residues. Trimming shortened V by 4 bases and J by 1 base, and 10 bases separated the two germline ends. Germline lookup yields CDR1 ENHRY and CDR2 SYGVKD. Here the CDR3 reads CAISGGSPNTEAFF. The CDR3 region has the DNA TGTGCCATCAGTGGCGGAAGCCCGAACACTGAAGCTTTCTTT.

V and J are TRBV3-1 (or the pseudogene TRBV3-2) and TRBJ1-1, with a tentative D call TRBD1 (5 bases). CDR1 and CDR2 (germline): LGHDT, YNNKEL (reference sequence). The CDR3 length is 12 residues. Between the trimmed V and J ends, which lost 11 bases and 4 bases, there was a span of 14 bases. In DNA, the CDR3 is TGTGCCGAAGAGACAGCGCCCACTGAAGCTTTCTTT. This gives the protein CAEETAPTEAFF.

The chain has TRBV3-1 (or the pseudogene TRBV3-2) and TRBJ2-5; the D is unclear. The CDR3 has 15 residues. Trimming removed 0 bases at V and 2 bases at J, with 10 bases between. Germline V gives CDR1 LGHDT, CDR2 YNNKEL (reference sequence). In DNA form, the CDR3 reads TGTGCCAGCAGCCAAGATGTTGGCAGACAAGAGACCCAGTACTTC. It specifies CASSQDVGRQETQYF.

This clone was observed a handful of times. The chain employs TRBV27 and TRBJ1-4; 9 bases are a match to TRBD1. V trimming: 6 bases; J trimming: 7 bases; junction bases outside the gene matches: 9. The V gene's germline CDR1 is MNHEY and CDR2 SMNVEV (reference sequence). The CDR3 has 15 residues. DNA of the CDR3: TGTGCCAGCAGCGATAACAGGGGGCGCGGTGAAAAACTGTTTTTT. As protein: CASSDNRGRGEKLFF.